A single sample is the source of the 11 T cell receptor beta chains below, sequenced in a study of T cells expressing NK-cell markers. With the 5' RACE reads reprocessed, TCRdb shows one record per CDR3 protein and no DNA. This sample's clone table lists around 280,000 distinct CDR3 sequences. Material: blood T cells: a sorted CD56 or NKG2C T cell subset, CD4+ or CD8+ T cells, or bulk PBMC T cells (not recorded which). These receptors all stem from a man younger than 30 in good health.

This sequence joins TRBV5-1 and TRBJ1-1; TCRdb gives TRBD1 as the D gene, but with no DNA this cannot be confirmed. CDR3 size: 14 residues. CDR1 and CDR2 (germline): SGHRS, YFSETQ. The chain's CDR3 is CASSPDRGDTEAFF.

The chain has TRBV12-3 or TRBV12-4 and TRBJ2-5; TCRdb's D call, TRBD2, is unchecked because there is no DNA. The CDR3 is made up of 15 amino acids. This chain's CDR3 is CASSDRTSGLETQYF.

The V gene is TRBV30, the J gene TRBJ2-3; with no DNA, the TCRdb D assignment of TRBD1 cannot be verified. The CDR3 length is 15 residues. Germline assignment: CDR1 GTSNPN and CDR2 SVGIG (reference sequence). The CDR3 protein is CAWSTGMGATDTQYF. Complete variable domain (other parts from reference TRBV30 and TRBJ2-3): SQTIHQWPATLVQPVGSPLSLECTVEGTSNPNLYWYRQAAGRGLQLLFYSVGIGQISSEVPQNLSASRPQDRQFILSSKKLLLSDSGFYLCAWSTGMGATDTQYFGPGTRLTVL.

V gene TRBV30 combines with J gene TRBJ2-1. Germline CDR1 is GTSNPN and CDR2 is SVGIG (reference sequence). This CDR3 is 11 amino acids long. This chain's CDR3 is CAWSVKAEQFF.

This sequence joins TRBV6-1 and TRBJ2-3; TCRdb's D call of TRBD2 is untestable without DNA. Germline lookup yields CDR1 MNHNS and CDR2 SASEGT. CDR3 length equals 17 residues. CDR3 sequence: CASKRASGTLGTDTQYF.

This chain uses TRBV12-3 or TRBV12-4 with TRBJ1-6. The CDR3 runs 15 residues. The CDR3 spells CASSLMGSDNSPLHF.

The CDR3 here is CASSTPRDRAFLDTQYF. The J gene is TRBJ2-3, the V gene TRBV4-1; TCRdb calls TRBD1, which cannot be checked without DNA. The CDR3 spans 17 residues. Germline V CDR1 and CDR2: MGHRA, YSYEKL.

The chain links TRBV30 to TRBJ2-1; TCRdb returns TRBD2, unconfirmable since there is no DNA. In germline, CDR1 is GTSNPN, CDR2 SVGIG (reference sequence). The CDR3 is 15 residues long. CDR3 loop: CAWSIPGGRYNEQFF.

The genes are TRBV29-1 and TRBJ2-1; TCRdb designates TRBD1, a call that cannot be tested without DNA. Germline lookup yields CDR1 SQVTM and CDR2 ANQGSEA. This CDR3 contains 13 residues. The CDR3 protein is CSVDQGRMNEQFF.

The J gene is TRBJ1-5, the V gene TRBV6-6. Per the germline V gene, CDR1 is MNHNY and CDR2 is SVGAGI (reference sequence). This CDR3 is 13 amino acids long. CDR3 region: CASSYTLNQPQHF.

This chain links TRBV11-2 with TRBJ1-6. The CDR3 is 13 amino acids. Per the germline V gene, CDR1 is SGHAT and CDR2 is FQNNGV. Here the CDR3 reads CASSLERDSPLHF.